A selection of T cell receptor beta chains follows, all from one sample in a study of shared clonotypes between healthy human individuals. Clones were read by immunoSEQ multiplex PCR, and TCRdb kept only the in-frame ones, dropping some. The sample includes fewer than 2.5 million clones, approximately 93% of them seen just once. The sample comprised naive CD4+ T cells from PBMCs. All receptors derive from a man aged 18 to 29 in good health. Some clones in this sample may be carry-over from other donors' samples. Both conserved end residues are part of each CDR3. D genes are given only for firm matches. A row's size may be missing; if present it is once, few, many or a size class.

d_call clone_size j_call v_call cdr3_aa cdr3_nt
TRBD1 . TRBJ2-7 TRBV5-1 CASSGGQEPPEQYF TGCGCCAGCAGCGGAGGACAGGAGCCACCCGAGCAGTACTTC
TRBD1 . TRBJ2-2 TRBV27 CASLTNKDPGQGPTGELFF TGTGCCAGCCTTACCAACAAGGACCCGGGACAGGGCCCCACCGGGGAGCTGTTTTTT
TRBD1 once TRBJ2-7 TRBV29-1 CSAHRGNHEQYF TGCAGCGCTCACAGGGGGAACCACGAGCAGTACTTC
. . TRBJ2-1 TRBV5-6 CASSSSAAGGDEQFF TGTGCCAGCAGCTCTAGTGCCGCCGGCGGGGATGAGCAGTTCTTC
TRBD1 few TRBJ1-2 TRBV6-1 CASSQDRGVGYTF TGTGCCAGCAGTCAGGACAGGGGAGTGGGCTACACCTTC
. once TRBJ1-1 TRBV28 CASSFGSTEAFF TGTGCCAGCAGTTTCGGGAGCACTGAAGCTTTCTTT
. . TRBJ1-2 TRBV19 CASSTGSGGYTF TGTGCCAGTAGCACAGGGTCGGGTGGCTACACCTTC
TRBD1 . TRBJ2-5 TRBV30 CAWNTGGSETQYF TGTGCCTGGAATACAGGGGGGTCGGAGACCCAGTACTTC
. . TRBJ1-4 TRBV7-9 CASSLGPRGPDATNEKLFF TGTGCCAGCAGCTTAGGTCCTCGGGGGCCTGACGCAACTAATGAAAAACTGTTTTTT
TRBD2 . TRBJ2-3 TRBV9 CASSVLSGAQSTDTQYF TGTGCCAGCAGCGTTCTTAGCGGGGCACAAAGCACAGATACGCAGTATTTT
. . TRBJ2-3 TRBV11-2 CASSPDPRADTQYF TGTGCCAGCAGCCCGGATCCGAGGGCAGATACGCAGTATTTT
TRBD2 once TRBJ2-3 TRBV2 CASRGLAGRVGDTQYF TGTGCCAGCAGAGGACTAGCGGGACGAGTCGGAGATACGCAGTATTTT
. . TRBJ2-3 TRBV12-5 CASGLGSGTDTQYF TGTGCTAGTGGTTTAGGATCCGGCACAGATACGCAGTATTTT
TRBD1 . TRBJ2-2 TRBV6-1 CASSRQGYSTGELFF TGTGCCAGCAGCAGACAGGGGTATAGCACCGGGGAGCTGTTTTTT
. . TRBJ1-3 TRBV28 CASSLGGSGNTIYF TGTGCCAGCAGTTTAGGGGGTTCTGGAAACACCATATATTTT
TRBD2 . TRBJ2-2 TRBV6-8 CASEALTSGGNTGELFF TGTGCCAGCGAAGCGTTGACTAGCGGGGGAAACACCGGGGAGCTGTTTTTT
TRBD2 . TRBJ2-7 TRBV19 CASSISGRTNYEQYF TGTGCCAGTAGCATTAGCGGGAGGACCAACTACGAGCAGTACTTC
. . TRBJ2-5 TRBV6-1 CASSDRERETQYF TGTGCCAGCAGTGATAGGGAACGGGAGACCCAGTACTTC
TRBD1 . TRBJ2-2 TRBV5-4 CASSLGQGAWRGNTGELFF TGTGCCAGCAGCTTGGGCCAGGGGGCCTGGCGGGGGAACACCGGGGAGCTGTTTTTT
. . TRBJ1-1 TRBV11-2 CASSSGQSSTEAFF TGTGCCAGCAGCTCCGGACAGTCGAGCACTGAAGCTTTCTTT
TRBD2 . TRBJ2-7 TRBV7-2 CASSRTSGNPYEQYF TGTGCCAGCAGCCGAACTAGCGGCAACCCCTACGAGCAGTACTTC
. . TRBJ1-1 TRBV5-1 CASSLDRARGAFF TGCGCCAGCAGCTTGGACAGGGCCCGGGGAGCTTTCTTT
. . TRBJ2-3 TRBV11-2 CASSPNRGGTTQYF TGTGCCAGCAGCCCAAACAGGGGGGGGACTACGCAGTATTTT
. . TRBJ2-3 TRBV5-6 CASSLHGASTDTQYF TGTGCCAGCAGCTTGCATGGGGCTAGCACAGATACGCAGTATTTT
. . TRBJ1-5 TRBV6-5 CASTPQINQPQHF TGTGCCAGCACCCCACAGATCAATCAGCCCCAGCATTTT
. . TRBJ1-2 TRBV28 CASSSTGLRMGGYTF TGTGCCAGCAGTTCGACAGGCCTCCGGATGGGTGGCTACACCTTC
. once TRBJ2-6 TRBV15 CATSRQGSSGANVLTF TGTGCCACCAGCAGACAGGGTAGCTCTGGGGCCAACGTCCTGACTTTC
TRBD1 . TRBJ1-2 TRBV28 CASRLTGATLYGYTF TGTGCCAGCAGGCTTACAGGGGCCACACTCTATGGCTACACCTTC
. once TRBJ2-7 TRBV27 CASSLADPSSGYEQYF TGTGCCAGCAGTTTAGCAGACCCATCGTCCGGCTACGAGCAGTACTTC
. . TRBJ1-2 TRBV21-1 CASSRNYRRQVYYGYTF TGTGCCAGCAGCCGGAATTATCGGCGGCAGGTTTATTATGGCTACACCTTC
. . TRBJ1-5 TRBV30 CAWRSNQPQHF TGTGCCTGGAGGAGCAATCAGCCCCAGCATTTT
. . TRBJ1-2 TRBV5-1 CASSLETGTSYGYTF TGCGCCAGCAGCCTCGAAACGGGGACAAGTTATGGCTACACCTTC
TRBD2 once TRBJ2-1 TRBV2 CASLREAGATYNEQFF TGTGCCAGCTTGAGGGAAGCGGGAGCCACCTACAATGAGCAGTTCTTC
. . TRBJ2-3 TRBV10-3 CAIQRALSTDTQYF TGTGCCATTCAGAGGGCTCTCAGCACAGATACGCAGTATTTT
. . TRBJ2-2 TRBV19 CASSLVSGARELFF TGTGCCAGTAGTCTTGTTTCCGGAGCCAGGGAGCTGTTTTTT
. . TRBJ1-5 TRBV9 CASSPRRGFSNQPQHF TGTGCCAGCAGCCCAAGACGGGGGTTCAGCAATCAGCCCCAGCATTTT
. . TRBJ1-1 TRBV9 CASSVDMNTEAFF TGTGCCAGCAGCGTAGATATGAACACTGAAGCTTTCTTT
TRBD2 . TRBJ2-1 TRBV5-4 CASSFTSGGRGVYNEQFF TGTGCCAGCAGCTTCACTAGCGGAGGCCGAGGCGTCTACAATGAGCAGTTCTTC
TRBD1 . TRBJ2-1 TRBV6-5 CASSFPTGKTYNEQFF TGTGCCAGCAGTTTCCCGACAGGGAAGACCTACAATGAGCAGTTCTTC
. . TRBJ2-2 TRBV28 CASNEIGQSFTGELFF TGTGCCAGCAACGAAATCGGGCAGTCTTTCACCGGGGAGCTGTTTTTT
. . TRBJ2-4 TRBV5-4 CASSLSRGAEKNIQYF TGTGCCAGCAGCTTATCTAGAGGGGCTGAAAAAAACATTCAGTACTTC
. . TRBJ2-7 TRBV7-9 CASSLSGTLALWQYF TGTGCCAGCAGCTTATCCGGGACGCTTGCCCTATGGCAGTACTTC
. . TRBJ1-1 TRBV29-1 CSVNRGDFEAFF TGCAGCGTCAACCGGGGCGATTTTGAAGCTTTCTTT